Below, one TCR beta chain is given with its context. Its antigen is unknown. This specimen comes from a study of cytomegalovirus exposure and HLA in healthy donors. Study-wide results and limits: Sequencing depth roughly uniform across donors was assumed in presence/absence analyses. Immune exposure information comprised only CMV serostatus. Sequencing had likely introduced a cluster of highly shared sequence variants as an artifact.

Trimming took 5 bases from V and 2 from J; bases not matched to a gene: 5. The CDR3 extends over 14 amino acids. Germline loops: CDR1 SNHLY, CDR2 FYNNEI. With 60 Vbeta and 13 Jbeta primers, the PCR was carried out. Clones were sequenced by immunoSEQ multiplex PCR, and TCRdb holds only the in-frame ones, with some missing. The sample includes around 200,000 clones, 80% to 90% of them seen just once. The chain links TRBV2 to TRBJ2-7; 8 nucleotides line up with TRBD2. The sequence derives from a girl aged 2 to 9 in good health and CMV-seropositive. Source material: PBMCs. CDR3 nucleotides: TGTGCCAGCAGTCTGGGACTAGTGACCTACGAGCAGTACTTC. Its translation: CASSLGLVTYEQYF.